Included here is one T cell receptor beta chain sequence, with context. This sample is drawn from a study of blood T cell repertoires in COVID-19. Study as a whole: The United States, Italy and Spain were the sources of the acute and convalescent COVID-19 samples. PBMCs, B-cell-depleted T cells, or T cells provided the cDNA or gDNA that made up the material.

With 7 bases removed from V and 4 bases from J, the gap between germline ends came to 13 bases. The CDR3 has 13 amino acids. As originally analysed: Nucleated cell counts were estimated from reference gene primer amplification. Sequenced by immunoSEQ multiplex PCR; TCRdb stores in-frame clones only, minus some. V and J calls and clone size are given by that table; D and trimming were obtained from the DNA. The sample includes about 110,000 clones, around four fifths of them seen just once. The V gene is TRBV12-3 or TRBV12-4, the J gene TRBJ1-2, with D possibly matching TRBD1 (6 bases). What was sequenced was peripheral blood. This sequence originates from a woman aged 60-75 years with acute or convalescent COVID-19. CDR3 DNA: TGTGCCAGCACCCTAACAGGGTCCTATGGCTACACCTTC. This encodes CASTLTGSYGYTF.